A single sample gave rise to the 3 T cell receptor beta chains below, sequenced in a study of T cell responses to AZD1222 COVID-19 vaccine. The data were produced by immunoSEQ multiplex PCR, yet TCRdb's version contains in-frame clones alone and is incomplete. Of 65,000 to 85,000 clones in the sample, approximately 89% are singletons; the top ten hold more than 8.5%. Here the sequenced sample was peripheral blood, taken 28 days after the second dose of the MenACWY control vaccine. The receptors were gathered from an adult who received the MenACWY meningococcal vaccine as a control.

This clone is deemed large. J is TRBJ2-3 and V is TRBV7-2, with no clear D. V was cut by 3 bases and J by 4 bases, with 2 bases left in between. CDR1 SGHTA and CDR2 FQGNSA come from the germline V gene. The CDR3 is 11 residues long. This CDR3 is CASSFADTQYF. Here the CDR3 DNA reads TGTGCCAGCAGCTTCGCAGATACGCAGTATTTT.

This clone appeared a single time. The CDR3: CAWRRTGDTTEAFF. CDR3 in DNA: TGTGCCTGGAGGCGGACAGGGGATACGACTGAAGCTTTCTTT. The rearrangement joins TRBV30 to TRBJ1-1; 9 bases align to TRBD1. The V and J ends lost 3 bases and 5 bases, in that order; junction bases with no gene match: 7. There are 14 residues in the CDR3. Germline-derived CDR1 and CDR2 are GTSNPN and SVGIG (reference sequence).

The CDR3 DNA sequence: TGCGCCAGCAGCCCCTCGGGACAGGGGACCACCGGGGAGCTGTTTTTT. This translates into CASSPSGQGTTGELFF. J is TRBJ2-2 and V is TRBV5-1; 10 nucleotides align to TRBD1. Germline V lookup: CDR1 SGHRS, CDR2 YFSETQ. V shed 4 bases, J shed 4 bases, and the junction held 7 bases outside the gene matches. CDR3 length: 16 residues.